This T cell receptor beta chain was sequenced during a study of blood T cell repertoires in COVID-19 (dated by TCRdb to about 2020). About the full investigation: Samples from collaborators originated in the United States, Italy and Spain and spanned both the acute and convalescent phases of COVID-19. Subjects who had been exposed to COVID-19, were actively infected with it, or had recovered from it provided the deeply sampled blood TCRbeta repertoires that made up the dataset. The repertoires were released in a freely available public database meant as a resource for research on the immune response to SARS-CoV-2. Where available, HLA class I and class II types were taken from metadata supplied by the sample provider and were not determined by assay-based typing. The samples were drawn from the first 160 participants of the ongoing ImmuneRACE study and from 1,254 subjects provided by 6 global collaborators. Nearly every sample came with metadata listing a de-identified subject ID, COVID-19 status, age in years and sex. The material from the prospective study consisted of cDNA or gDNA derived from T cells, B-cell-depleted T cells, or PBMCs. Study-level results and caveats: The amount of clinical and demographic metadata varied by source and participant and was provided uncurated.

TCRbeta CDR3 regions were amplified from genomic DNA by means of the immunoSEQ Assay, a bias-controlled multiplex PCR. The original methods were these. Nucleated cell counts per sample were estimated from amplification of reference gene primers within the assay. Sequence reads were collapsed and filtered to measure the absolute abundance of every unique TCRbeta CDR3 rearrangement. For each sample, productive Simpson clonality was calculated by taking the square root of Simpson's diversity index across productive rearrangements. TCRdb re-hosts the immuneACCESS table, in-frame sequences only. Its copies lack some clones; in the studies checked, an unresolved V gene accounts for under half of them, and the cause for the rest is not known. V and J calls plus clone size are reproduced from that table; the DNA served to infer D and trimming. This sample holds about 120,000 clones; roughly nine tenths were observed only once. About 4.6% of the sample lies in the top ten.

As concerns this clone: What this receptor recognizes is not known. No much larger clone exists at a distance of one base, and base qualities are not known.

Looking up the germline V gene yields CDR1 SGHVS and CDR2 FQNEAQ. From its cysteine to its phenylalanine, the CDR3 spans 14 amino acids. Of the read, only the CDR3 DNA is kept; its 42 bases are in frame from base 1. Trimming at the junction amounts to 3 bases on V and 7 bases on J, and the germline ends lie 12 bases apart. One collaborating source in Seattle enrolled patients while the patients were actively infected and followed the patients over time throughout the course of disease. Whole blood was collected in K2EDTA tubes by collaborating institutions according to the institutions' own protocols. For TCRbeta analysis, collaborators shipped samples as frozen whole blood, isolated PBMCs, or DNA extracted from either of those sample types.

This TCR was sampled from a man between 60 and 70 years old with COVID-19, enrolled during active disease. The sequence joins TRBV7-8 to TRBJ2-2; a tentative D call is TRBD2 (6 bases match). Sequencing was carried out using peripheral blood. The CDR3 sequence is CASSFVRAGGELFF. The base sequence is TGTGCCAGCAGCTTTGTGAGAGCGGGCGGGGAGCTGTTTTTT.